Each of the 19 T cell receptor beta chains below was sequenced from the same sample in a study of blood T cell repertoires in COVID-19. The repertoire was sequenced with immunoSEQ multiplex PCR; TCRdb's copy has only in-frame clones and lacks some. The table has 300,000 to 450,000 clones, 70% to 90% seen once. The specimen was peripheral blood. Receptors were obtained from a woman aged 30 to 39 with COVID-19, enrolled during active disease.

This clone was seen only a few times. The V and J genes are TRBV6-5 and TRBJ2-7; TRBD2 matches 14 bases. V shed 2 bases, J shed 5 bases, and the junction held 2 bases outside the gene matches. Germline V CDR1 and CDR2: MNHEY, SVGAGI. The CDR3 consists of 15 residues. The CDR3, as DNA: TGTGCCAGCAGTTACAGGGGACTAGCGGGAGACGAGCAGTACTTC. It yields the protein CASSYRGLAGDEQYF.

V and J are TRBV7-2 and TRBJ2-7, with 10 bases matching TRBD2. Germline lookup yields CDR1 SGHTA and CDR2 FQGNSA. The CDR3 loop spans 16 amino acids. V shed 7 bases, J shed 0 bases, and the junction held 9 bases outside the gene matches. The CDR3 region is CASILVAGGNSYEQYF. In DNA, the CDR3 is TGTGCCAGCATCCTCGTAGCGGGAGGCAACTCCTACGAGCAGTACTTC.

This chain connects TRBV9 to TRBJ2-7, with D perhaps TRBD2 (6 bases). The CDR3 has 14 amino acids. The germline V and J ends were trimmed by 4 bases and 4 bases, with 15 bases remaining between them. Per the germline V gene, CDR1 is SGDLS and CDR2 is YYNGEE. The CDR3 sequence: CASSLDGSHYEQYF. CDR3 bases: TGTGCCAGCAGCCTTGACGGGAGTCATTACGAGCAGTACTTC.

This chain joins TRBV6-6 and TRBJ2-2; 9 bases line up with TRBD2. The trim removed 5 bases at V and 5 bases at J, leaving 12 bases unmatched. CDR1 and CDR2 from the germline V gene are MNHNY and SVGAGI (reference sequence). CDR3 length equals 17 residues. The CDR3 nucleotides are TGTGCCAGCAGTCGGACTTTAGCGGGAGTCGGGACCGGGGAGCTGTTTTTT. As protein: CASSRTLAGVGTGELFF.

The chain carries TRBV28 and TRBJ2-7; 12 nucleotides line up with TRBD1. J lost 3 bases, V lost 5 bases, and 11 bases had no gene match. Germline CDR1 MDHEN, CDR2 SYDVKM. This CDR3 has 17 amino acids. Here the CDR3 reads CASSLTSGTGGGYEQYF. DNA of the CDR3: TGTGCCAGCAGTCTCACCTCTGGGACAGGGGGCGGCTACGAGCAGTACTTC.

The CDR3 DNA reads as TGTGCCAGCAGCTCCTGGGCCGGGACAGGGGGCATTAAAAACTCCTACGAGCAGTACTTC. This sequence encodes CASSSWAGTGGIKNSYEQYF. The gene calls are TRBV6-6 and TRBJ2-7; 12 bases map to TRBD1. The CDR3 extends over 20 amino acids. J was trimmed by 0 bases and V by 6 bases; bases with no gene match: 18. The V gene's germline CDR1 is MNHNY and CDR2 SVGAGI (reference sequence).

This clone appeared once. V gene TRBV30 combines with J gene TRBJ1-2, with D hard to call. V lost 0 bases to trimming and J lost 8 bases, with 7 bases between them. Germline V gives CDR1 GTSNPN, CDR2 SVGIG (reference sequence). This CDR3 is 11 amino acids long. CDR3 sequence: CAWSVARGYTF. The CDR3 DNA reads as TGTGCCTGGAGTGTAGCCAGGGGCTACACCTTC.

The chain is built from TRBV4-1 and TRBJ2-1; D call uncertain. Germline V CDR1 and CDR2: MGHRA, YSYEKL. This CDR3 is built from 14 residues. Deletions cut 0 bases from V and 9 bases from J, with 12 bases between. Here the CDR3 reads CASSQDRVFGEQFF. For the CDR3, the DNA is TGCGCCAGCAGCCAAGATCGCGTATTCGGTGAGCAGTTCTTC.

The chain couples TRBV29-1 to TRBJ2-5, with 7 bases lining up with TRBD2. The junction had 6 bases not matched to a gene; V was cut back by 7 bases and J by 1 base. The CDR3 is 13 residues long. The V gene's germline CDR1 is SQVTM and CDR2 ANQGSEA. The CDR3 reads CSGRPSGQETQYF. The CDR3, as DNA: TGCAGCGGGCGGCCTAGCGGCCAAGAGACCCAGTACTTC.

The V call is TRBV4-3, the J call TRBJ1-1, with D tentatively TRBD1 (5 bases). The germline CDR1 and CDR2 sequences are LGHNA and YSLEER. The CDR3 is 15 amino acids. V dropped 1 base and J dropped 5 bases, with 14 bases sitting between them. The CDR3 loop reads CASSQARGRGTEAFF. The CDR3, as DNA: TGCGCCAGCAGCCAAGCAAGGGGTCGGGGGACTGAAGCTTTCTTT.

The chain employs TRBV29-1 and TRBJ1-2, with unresolved D. The V gene's germline CDR1 is SQVTM and CDR2 ANQGSEA. The V gene lost 4 bases and the J gene lost 5 bases, with 11 bases spanning the gap. The CDR3 is 12 residues long. CDR3 nucleotides: TGCAGCGTTGGCGGGCCTTCATATGGCTACACCTTC. Protein sequence: CSVGGPSYGYTF. Variable domain in full (rest from reference TRBV29-1 and TRBJ1-2): SAVISQKPSRDICQRGTSLTIQCQVDSQVTMMFWYRQQPGQSLTLIATANQGSEATYESGFVIDKFPISRPNLTFSTLTVSNMSPEDSSIYLCSVGGPSYGYTFGSGTRLTVV.

The chain recombines TRBV30 with TRBJ2-3, with 14 bases aligning to TRBD2. V gave up 8 bases and J gave up 4 bases; unmatched junction bases: 8. Germline lookup yields CDR1 GTSNPN and CDR2 SVGIG (reference sequence). The CDR3 has 15 amino acids. CDR3 loop: CALGTSGSFADTQYF. In DNA, the CDR3 is TGTGCCCTCGGGACTAGCGGGAGTTTCGCAGATACGCAGTATTTT.

Here the CDR3 DNA reads TGTGCCTGGACCGTAACTAGCGGACCCTTCGGTGAGCAGTTCTTC. Translating gives CAWTVTSGPFGEQFF. The gene calls are TRBV30 and TRBJ2-1, with 8 bases lining up with TRBD2. The CDR3 contains 15 residues. Trimming removed 4 bases from V and 9 bases from J; junction bases left unmatched: 14. Germline CDR1 GTSNPN, CDR2 SVGIG (reference sequence).

The chain carries TRBV19 and TRBJ2-2, with a possible D match to TRBD1 (5 bases). Germline V gene data show CDR1 as LNHDA and CDR2 as SQIVND (reference sequence). The ends were cut back, 5 bases at V and 6 bases at J, with 10 bases in the middle. CDR3 length: 13 residues. CDR3 region: CASSFPGSGELFF. In nucleotides, the CDR3 is TGTGCCAGTAGTTTCCCAGGGTCCGGGGAGCTGTTTTTT. The full variable domain, in which reference TRBV19 and TRBJ2-2 provide the parts outside the CDR3, is DGGITQSPKYLFRKEGQNVTLSCEQNLNHDAMYWYRQDPGQGLRLIYYSQIVNDFQKGDIAEGYSVSREKKESFPLTVTSAQKNPTAFYLCASSFPGSGELFFGEGSRLTVL.

The gene calls are TRBV5-1 and TRBJ2-2; a weak D match, TRBD1 (6 bases). Deletions cut 5 bases from V and 4 bases from J, with 12 bases between. Germline assignment: CDR1 SGHRS and CDR2 YFSETQ. This CDR3 spans 14 amino acids. DNA of the CDR3: TGCGCCAGCAGTTACGGGACACCCACCGGGGAGCTGTTTTTT. Translation: CASSYGTPTGELFF. The full variable domain, with the rest looked up from reference TRBV5-1 and TRBJ2-2, is KAGVTQTPRYLIKTRGQQVTLSCSPISGHRSVSWYQQTPGQGLQFLFEYFSETQRNKGNFPGRFSGRQFSNSRSEMNVSTLELGDSALYLCASSYGTPTGELFFGEGSRLTVL.

The chain couples TRBV19 to TRBJ2-3, with a tentative D call TRBD2 (5 bases). This CDR3 is 16 amino acids long. The germline V gene encodes CDR1 LNHDA and CDR2 SQIVND (reference sequence). V gave up 3 bases and J gave up 10 bases, with 23 bases separating them. CDR3 protein: CASSIDTRRLAYAQYF. CDR3 DNA: TGTGCCAGTAGTATCGATACTAGACGTTTAGCCTATGCGCAGTATTTT.

CDR3 loop: CASRSRVAGDQFF. CDR3 bases: TGTGCCAGCCGATCCAGGGTAGCGGGAGACCAGTTCTTC. This chain joins TRBV28 and TRBJ2-1; 9 bases are shared with TRBD2. Per germline, CDR1 MDHEN and CDR2 SYDVKM. The CDR3 contains 13 residues. Germline trimming cut 8 bases from V and 13 bases from J; bases unmatched to any gene: 12.

The gene calls are TRBV9 and TRBJ2-2; maybe TRBD2 (7 bases). The CDR3 covers 16 residues. Germline lookup yields CDR1 SGDLS and CDR2 YYNGEE. V dropped 0 bases and J dropped 7 bases, with 16 bases sitting between them. The CDR3 spells CASSVGGGGGYGELFF. CDR3 nucleotide sequence: TGTGCCAGCAGCGTAGGGGGCGGCGGGGGCTACGGGGAGCTGTTTTTT.

This clone was detected once. The chain combines TRBV19 with TRBJ1-4; no clear D gene. CDR1 LNHDA and CDR2 SQIVND come from the germline V gene (reference sequence). The CDR3 length is 13 residues. V was shortened by 8 bases and J by 5 bases, with 12 bases between the two germline ends. CDR3: CASSGRWNEKLFF. The CDR3 nucleotides read TGTGCCAGTTCAGGAAGGTGGAATGAAAAACTGTTTTTT.